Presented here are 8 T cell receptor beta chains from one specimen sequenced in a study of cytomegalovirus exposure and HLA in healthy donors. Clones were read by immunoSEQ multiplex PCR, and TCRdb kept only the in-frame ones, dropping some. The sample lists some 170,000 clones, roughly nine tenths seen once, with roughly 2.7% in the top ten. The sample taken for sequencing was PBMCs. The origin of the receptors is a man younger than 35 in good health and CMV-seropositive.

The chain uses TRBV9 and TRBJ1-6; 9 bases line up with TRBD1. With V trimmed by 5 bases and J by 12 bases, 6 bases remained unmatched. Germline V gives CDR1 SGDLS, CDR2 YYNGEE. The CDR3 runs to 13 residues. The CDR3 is CASSPGQGQPLHF. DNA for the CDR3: TGTGCCAGCAGTCCGGGACAGGGACAACCCCTCCACTTT. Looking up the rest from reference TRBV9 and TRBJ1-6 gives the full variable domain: DSGVTQTPKHLITATGQRVTLRCSPRSGDLSVYWYQQSLDQGLQFLIQYYNGEERAKGNILERFSAQQFPDLHSELNLSSLELGDSALYFCASSPGQGQPLHFGNGTRLTVT.

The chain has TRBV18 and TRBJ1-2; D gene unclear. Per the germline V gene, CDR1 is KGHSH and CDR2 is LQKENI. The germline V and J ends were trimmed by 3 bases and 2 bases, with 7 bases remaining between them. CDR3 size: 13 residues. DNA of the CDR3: TGTGCCAGCTCACCTTGGGCGAACTATGGCTACACCTTC. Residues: CASSPWANYGYTF.

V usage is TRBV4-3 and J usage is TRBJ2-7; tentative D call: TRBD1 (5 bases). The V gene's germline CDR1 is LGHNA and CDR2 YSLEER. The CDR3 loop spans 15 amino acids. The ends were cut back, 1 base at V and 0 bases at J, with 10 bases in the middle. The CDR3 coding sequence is TGCGCCAGCAGCCAAGGGACACTCCTCTCCTACGAGCAGTACTTC. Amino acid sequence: CASSQGTLLSYEQYF.

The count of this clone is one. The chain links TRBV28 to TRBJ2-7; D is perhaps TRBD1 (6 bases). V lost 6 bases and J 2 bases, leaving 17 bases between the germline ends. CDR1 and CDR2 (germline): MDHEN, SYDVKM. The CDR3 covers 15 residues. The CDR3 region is CASSPPGERTYEQYF. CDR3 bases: TGTGCCAGCAGCCCTCCAGGGGAGAGGACCTACGAGCAGTACTTC.

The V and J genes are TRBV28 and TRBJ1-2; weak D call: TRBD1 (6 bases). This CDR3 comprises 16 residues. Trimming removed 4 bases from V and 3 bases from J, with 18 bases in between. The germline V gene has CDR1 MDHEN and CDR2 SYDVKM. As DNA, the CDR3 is TGTGCCAGCAGTTCCTGGGGAGGGGGTCCGGACTATGGCTACACCTTC. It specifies CASSSWGGGPDYGYTF.

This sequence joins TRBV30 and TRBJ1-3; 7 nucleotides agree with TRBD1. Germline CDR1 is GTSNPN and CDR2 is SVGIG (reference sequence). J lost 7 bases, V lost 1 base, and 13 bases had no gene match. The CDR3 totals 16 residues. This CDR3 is CAWSDGPRGYRNTIYF. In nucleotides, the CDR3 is TGTGCCTGGAGTGACGGACCCAGGGGGTATAGGAACACCATATATTTT.

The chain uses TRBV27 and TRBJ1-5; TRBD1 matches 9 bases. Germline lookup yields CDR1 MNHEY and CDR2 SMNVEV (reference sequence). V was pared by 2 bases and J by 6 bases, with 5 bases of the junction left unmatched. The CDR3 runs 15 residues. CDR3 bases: TGTGCCAGCAGTTTAAGAGGGACAGGGCCTCAGCCCCAGCATTTT. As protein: CASSLRGTGPQPQHF.

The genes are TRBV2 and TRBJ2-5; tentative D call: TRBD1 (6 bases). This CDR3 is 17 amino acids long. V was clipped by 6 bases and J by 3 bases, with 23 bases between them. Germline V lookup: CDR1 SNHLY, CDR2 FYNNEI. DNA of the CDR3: TGTGCCAGCAGCACTTCAGGGGAGCTTTACCTAAAAGAGACCCAGTACTTC. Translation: CASSTSGELYLKETQYF.